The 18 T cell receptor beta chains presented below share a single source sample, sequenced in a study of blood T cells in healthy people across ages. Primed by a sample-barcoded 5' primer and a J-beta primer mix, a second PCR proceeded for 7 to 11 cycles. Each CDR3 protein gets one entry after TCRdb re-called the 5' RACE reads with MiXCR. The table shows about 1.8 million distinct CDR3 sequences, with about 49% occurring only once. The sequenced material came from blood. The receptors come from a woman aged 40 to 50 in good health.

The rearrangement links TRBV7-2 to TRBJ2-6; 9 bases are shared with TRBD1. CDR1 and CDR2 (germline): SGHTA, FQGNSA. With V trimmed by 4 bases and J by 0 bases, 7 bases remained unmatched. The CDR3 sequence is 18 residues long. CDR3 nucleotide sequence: TGTGCCAGCAGCTCAAGGACAGGGGTCCCCTCTGGGGCCAACGTCCTGACTTTC. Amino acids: CASSSRTGVPSGANVLTF.

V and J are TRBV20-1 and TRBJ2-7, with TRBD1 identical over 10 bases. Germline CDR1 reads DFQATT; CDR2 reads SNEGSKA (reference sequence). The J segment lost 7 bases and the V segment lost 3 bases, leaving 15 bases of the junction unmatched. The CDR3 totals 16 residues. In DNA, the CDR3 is TGCAGTGCTAGTCCGGGACAGGGGATCTCCTACAATGAGCAGTACTTC. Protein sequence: CSASPGQGISYNEQYF.

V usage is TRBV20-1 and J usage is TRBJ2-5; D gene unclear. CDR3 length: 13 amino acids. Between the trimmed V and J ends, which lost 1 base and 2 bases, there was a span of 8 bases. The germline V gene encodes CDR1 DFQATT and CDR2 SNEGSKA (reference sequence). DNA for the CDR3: TGCAGTGCTAGAGTCGTGTCTCAAGAGACCCAGTACTTC. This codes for CSARVVSQETQYF.

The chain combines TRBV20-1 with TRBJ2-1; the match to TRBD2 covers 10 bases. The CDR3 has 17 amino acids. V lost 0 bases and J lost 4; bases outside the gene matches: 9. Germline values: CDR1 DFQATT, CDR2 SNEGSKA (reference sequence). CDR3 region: CSARDRGKLAGYNEQFF. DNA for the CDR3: TGCAGTGCTAGAGATCGTGGAAAACTAGCGGGGTACAATGAGCAGTTCTTC.

Here the CDR3 reads CASSQDTGTDEQFF. The CDR3 nucleotides are TGCGCCAGCAGCCAAGATACCGGTACCGATGAGCAGTTCTTC. The chain combines TRBV4-3 with TRBJ2-1; D gene uncertain. CDR1 is LGHNA and CDR2 is YSLEER in the germline V gene. This CDR3 has 14 amino acids. V shed 0 bases and J shed 8 bases, with 11 bases lying between them.

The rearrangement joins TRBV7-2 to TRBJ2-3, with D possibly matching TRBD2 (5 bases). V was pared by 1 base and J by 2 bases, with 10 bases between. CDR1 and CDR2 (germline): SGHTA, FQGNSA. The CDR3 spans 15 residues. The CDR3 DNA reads TGTGCCAGCAGCTTAGAGACTATCACCACAGATACGCAGTATTTT. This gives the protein CASSLETITTDTQYF.

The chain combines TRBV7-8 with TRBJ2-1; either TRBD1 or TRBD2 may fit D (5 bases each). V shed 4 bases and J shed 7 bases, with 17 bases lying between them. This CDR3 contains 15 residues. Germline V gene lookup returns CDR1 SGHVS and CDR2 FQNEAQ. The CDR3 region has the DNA TGTGCCAGCAGCTCCCGGCAGGGAGTGTTAAATGAGCAGTTCTTC. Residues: CASSSRQGVLNEQFF.

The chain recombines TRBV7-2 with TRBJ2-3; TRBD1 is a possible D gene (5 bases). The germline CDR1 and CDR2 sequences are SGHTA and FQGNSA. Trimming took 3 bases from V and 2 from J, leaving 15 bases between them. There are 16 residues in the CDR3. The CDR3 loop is CASSFLDSYFTDTQYF. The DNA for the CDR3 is TGTGCCAGCAGCTTCCTTGACAGCTACTTCACAGATACGCAGTATTTT.

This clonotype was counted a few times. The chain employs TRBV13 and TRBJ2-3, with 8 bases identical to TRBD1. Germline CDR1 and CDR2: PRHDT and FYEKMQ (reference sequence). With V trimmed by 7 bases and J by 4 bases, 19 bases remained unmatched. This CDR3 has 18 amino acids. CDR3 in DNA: TGTGCCAGCACCATAGTCGGGGACAGGTGGGAAGAAGCAGATACGCAGTATTTT. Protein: CASTIVGDRWEEADTQYF.

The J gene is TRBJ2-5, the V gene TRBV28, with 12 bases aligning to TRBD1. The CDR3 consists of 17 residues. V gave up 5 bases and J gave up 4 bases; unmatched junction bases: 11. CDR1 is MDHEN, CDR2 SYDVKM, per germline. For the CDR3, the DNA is TGTGCCAGCAGTCTATTAGGGACAGGGGGCACGAGAGAGACCCAGTACTTC. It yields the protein CASSLLGTGGTRETQYF.

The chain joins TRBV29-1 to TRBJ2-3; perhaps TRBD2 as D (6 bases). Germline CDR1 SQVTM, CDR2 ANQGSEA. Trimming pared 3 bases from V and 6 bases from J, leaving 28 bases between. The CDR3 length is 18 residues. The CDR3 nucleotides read TGCAGCGTTGATGGGGACTTGACCGGACCTAACCGGGGGGATACGCAGTATTTT. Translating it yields CSVDGDLTGPNRGDTQYF.

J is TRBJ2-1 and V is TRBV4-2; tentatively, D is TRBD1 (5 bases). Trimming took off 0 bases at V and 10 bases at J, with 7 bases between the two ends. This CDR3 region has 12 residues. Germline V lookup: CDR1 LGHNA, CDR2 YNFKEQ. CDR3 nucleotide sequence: TGTGCCAGCAGCCAAGAGGGGCAGGAGCAGTTCTTC. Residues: CASSQEGQEQFF.

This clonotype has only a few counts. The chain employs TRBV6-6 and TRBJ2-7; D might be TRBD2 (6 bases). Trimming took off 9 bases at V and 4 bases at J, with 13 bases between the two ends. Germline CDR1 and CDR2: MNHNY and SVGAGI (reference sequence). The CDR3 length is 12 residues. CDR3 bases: TGTGCCAGATCCGGGACTCCTTACGAGCAGTACTTC. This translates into CARSGTPYEQYF.

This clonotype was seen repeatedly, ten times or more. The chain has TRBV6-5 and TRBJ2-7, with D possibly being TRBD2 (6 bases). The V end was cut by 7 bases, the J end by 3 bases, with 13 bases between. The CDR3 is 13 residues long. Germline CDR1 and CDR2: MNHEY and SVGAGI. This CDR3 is CASTRRGSYEQYF. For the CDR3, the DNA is TGTGCCAGCACACGCCGGGGGAGCTACGAGCAGTACTTC.

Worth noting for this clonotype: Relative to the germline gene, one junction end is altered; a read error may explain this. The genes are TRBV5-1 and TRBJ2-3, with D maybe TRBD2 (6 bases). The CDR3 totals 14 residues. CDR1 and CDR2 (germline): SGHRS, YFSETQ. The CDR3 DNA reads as TGTGCTAGCAGCTTAGGAGGGTTGGCAGATACGCAGTATTTT. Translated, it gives CASSLGGLADTQYF. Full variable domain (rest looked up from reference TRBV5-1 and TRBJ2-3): KAGVTQTPRYLIKTRGQQVTLSCSPISGHRSVSWYQQTPGQGLQFLFEYFSETQRNKGNFPGRFSGRQFSNSRSEMNVSTLELGDSALYLCASSLGGLADTQYFGPGTRLTVL.

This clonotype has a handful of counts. Here the CDR3 reads CASSLVGTDEAFF. As DNA, the CDR3 is TGTGCCAGCAGCTTAGTTGGGACAGATGAAGCTTTCTTT. The chain combines TRBV7-8 with TRBJ1-1; 7 positions agree with TRBD1. Looked up from germline, CDR1 is SGHVS and CDR2 is FQNEAQ. The CDR3 extends over 13 amino acids. V shed 1 base, J shed 7 bases, and the junction held 3 bases outside the gene matches.

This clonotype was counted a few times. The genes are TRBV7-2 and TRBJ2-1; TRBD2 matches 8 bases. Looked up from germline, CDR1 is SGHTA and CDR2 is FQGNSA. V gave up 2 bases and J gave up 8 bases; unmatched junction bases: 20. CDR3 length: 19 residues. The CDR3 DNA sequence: TGTGCCAGCAGCTTATGGTCCCGCGGCGGGGGGAGCGGTGGGGATGAGCAGTTCTTC. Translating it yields CASSLWSRGGGSGGDEQFF.

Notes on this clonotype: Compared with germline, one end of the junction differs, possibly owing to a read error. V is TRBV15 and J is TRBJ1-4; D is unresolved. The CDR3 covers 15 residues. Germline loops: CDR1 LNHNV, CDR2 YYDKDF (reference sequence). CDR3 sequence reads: CAASLKQPRNEKLFF. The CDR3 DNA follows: TGTGCCGCCAGCCTAAAACAGCCAAGGAATGAAAAACTGTTTTTT.